The entry that follows covers one T cell receptor beta chain sequence. Its antigen is not known. CDR3 size: 14 residues. CDR1 and CDR2 from the germline V gene are LGHNA and YSLEER. Trimming pared 3 bases from V and 3 bases from J, leaving 11 bases between. These data come from a study of beta chain features in type 1 diabetes. Study-wide results and caveats: Among patients with Type 1 diabetes, TCRB CDR3s were moderately but significantly shorter in every one of the four CD4+ subsets. More deletions and fewer insertions at VDJ junctions were seen in type 1 diabetes patients.

Expressed TCRB transcripts were sequenced, since all the RNA that had been isolated was reverse transcribed. Produced via immunoSEQ multiplex PCR; TCRdb's table is partial and in-frame only. The sample consists of about 130,000 clones, approximately 10% of them appearing once. Sequences were obtained from central memory CD4+ T cells from blood. The sequence was collected from a man aged 25 to 45 with type 1 diabetes. The rearrangement uses TRBV4-3 and TRBJ1-1, with D tentatively TRBD1 (5 bases). The CDR3 nucleotides are TGCGCCAGCAGCCAGCAGGGTAGGTACACTGAAGCTTTCTTT. It translates to CASSQQGRYTEAFF.